These T cell receptor beta chains were read from a single sample in a study of T-cell memory formation after mild COVID-19. TCRdb used MiXCR to reprocess the 5' RACE reads, holding one entry per CDR3 protein. This sample has 130,000 to 150,000 distinct CDR3 sequences; about 5.5% occur once, and the top ten carry approximately 2.2%. Sequencing input: PBMCs or a T cell subset sorted from them (not recorded which). These receptors all stem from an adult woman who had mild COVID-19 (a few samples of this study predate the infection). Cell type and time point are not known. Both conserved end residues are part of each CDR3.

j_call v_call cdr3_aa
TRBJ2-7 TRBV7-9 CASSLAQGGRKQYF
TRBJ2-5 TRBV6-5 CASSYSKETQYF
TRBJ2-5 TRBV5-1 CASSSTSGVSQETQYF
TRBJ2-1 TRBV7-3 CASSSGQGASEQFF
TRBJ1-5 TRBV12-3/TRBV12-4 CASSADRGQPQHF
TRBJ1-2 TRBV6-2/TRBV6-3 CASSYKGIGDYGYTF
TRBJ2-1 TRBV30 CAWSVRDGDEQFF
TRBJ1-3 TRBV18 CASSPGGGNTIYF
TRBJ1-1 TRBV4-2 CASSQVTGAGVNTEAFF
TRBJ2-7 TRBV18 CASSPQQGYEQYF
TRBJ2-7 TRBV6-6 CASSPFAGQGGEQYF
TRBJ2-7 TRBV4-3 CASSQDPTGGSLSEQYF
TRBJ2-3 TRBV5-1 CASSLVQRSTDTQYF
TRBJ2-3 TRBV20-1 CSARGPAGGRGTDTQYF
TRBJ2-2 TRBV4-2 CASSQDRASGRNGELFF
TRBJ2-1 TRBV20-1 CSARGLAGGQFF
TRBJ1-4 TRBV4-2 CASSQDRQGGEKLFF
TRBJ2-2 TRBV29-1 CSASPHRAGELFF
TRBJ2-3 TRBV6-5 CASSYRQGRSTDTQYF
TRBJ2-7 TRBV7-2 CASSLRRGSVYEQYF
TRBJ2-3 TRBV12-3/TRBV12-4 CASSPPGSGARTDTQYF
TRBJ2-7 TRBV5-5 CASSLGADGGQYF
TRBJ1-1 TRBV20-1 CSARDFGGLAEAFF
TRBJ2-1 TRBV11-2 CASSLNPRGDEQFF
TRBJ2-5 TRBV12-3/TRBV12-4 CASRLGFETQYF
TRBJ2-7 TRBV5-6 CASSPGARSAPFYEQYF
TRBJ2-7 TRBV11-2 CASSGILGPGGHEQYF
TRBJ2-3 TRBV29-1 CSVVVGASTDTQYF
TRBJ2-1 TRBV24-1 CATSDPLGLAGHNEQFF
TRBJ2-3 TRBV5-6 CASSWQGAFSTDTQYF
TRBJ2-7 TRBV6-2/TRBV6-3 CASKPGWGYEQYF
TRBJ2-1 TRBV28 CASSDSYNEQFF